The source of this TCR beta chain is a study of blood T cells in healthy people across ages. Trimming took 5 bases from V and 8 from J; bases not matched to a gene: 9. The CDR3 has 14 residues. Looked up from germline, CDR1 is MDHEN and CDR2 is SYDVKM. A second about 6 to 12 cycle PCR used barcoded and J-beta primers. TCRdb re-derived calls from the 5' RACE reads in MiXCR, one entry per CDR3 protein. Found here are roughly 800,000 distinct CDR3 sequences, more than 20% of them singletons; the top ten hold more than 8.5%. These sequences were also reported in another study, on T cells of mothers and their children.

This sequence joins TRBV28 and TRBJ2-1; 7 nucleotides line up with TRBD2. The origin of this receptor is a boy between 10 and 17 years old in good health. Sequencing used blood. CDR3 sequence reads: CASSRLGGFDEQFF. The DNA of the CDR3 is TGTGCCAGCAGTCGGTTGGGGGGGTTTGATGAGCAGTTCTTC.